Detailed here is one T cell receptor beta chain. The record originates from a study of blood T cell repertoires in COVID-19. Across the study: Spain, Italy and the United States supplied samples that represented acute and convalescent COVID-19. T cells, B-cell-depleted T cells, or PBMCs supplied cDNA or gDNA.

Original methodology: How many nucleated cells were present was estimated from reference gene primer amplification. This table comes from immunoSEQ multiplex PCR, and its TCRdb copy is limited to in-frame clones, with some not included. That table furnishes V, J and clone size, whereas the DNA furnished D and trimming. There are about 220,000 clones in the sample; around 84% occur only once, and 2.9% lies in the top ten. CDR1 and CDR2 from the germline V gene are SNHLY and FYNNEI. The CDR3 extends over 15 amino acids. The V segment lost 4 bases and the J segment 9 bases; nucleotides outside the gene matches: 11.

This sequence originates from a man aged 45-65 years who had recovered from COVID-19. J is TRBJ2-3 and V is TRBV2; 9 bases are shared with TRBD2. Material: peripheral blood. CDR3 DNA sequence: TGTGCCAGCAGTGTAGGGCTAGCGGGACTTCGCACGCAGTATTTT. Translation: CASSVGLAGLRTQYF. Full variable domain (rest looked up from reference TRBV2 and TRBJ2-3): EPEVTQTPSHQVTQMGQEVILRCVPISNHLYFYWYRQILGQKVEFLVSFYNNEISEKSEIFDDQFSVERPDGSNFTLKIRSTKLEDSAMYFCASSVGLAGLRTQYFGPGTRLTVL.